One sample yielded the 10 T cell receptor beta chains listed below, sequenced in a study of cytomegalovirus exposure and HLA in healthy donors. A multiplex PCR was run with 60 Vbeta primers and 13 Jbeta primers. Assay used: immunoSEQ multiplex PCR; TCRdb lists only in-frame clones, some missing. Of 150,000 or so clones listed, roughly 80% are singletons. What was sequenced was PBMCs. Receptors were obtained from a male donor in good health and CMV-seropositive.

The chain recombines TRBV7-6 with TRBJ1-1, with D uncertain. Germline loops: CDR1 SGHVS, CDR2 FNYEAQ. Trimming took 5 bases from V and 1 from J, leaving 8 bases between them. The CDR3 length is 13 residues. The CDR3 bases are TGTGCCAGCAGCCGCGAGGAGAACACTGAAGCTTTCTTT. This codes for CASSREENTEAFF. Using reference TRBV7-6 and TRBJ1-1 for the parts outside the CDR3, the full variable domain is GAGVSQSPRYKVTKRGQDVALRCDPISGHVSLYWYRQALGQGPEFLTYFNYEAQQDKSGLPNDRFSAERPEGSISTLTIQRTEQRDSAMYRCASSREENTEAFFGQGTRLTVV.

The rearrangement uses TRBV27 and TRBJ2-1, with TRBD2 identical over 8 bases. CDR1 and CDR2 (germline): MNHEY, SMNVEV (reference sequence). The V segment lost 3 bases and the J segment 7 bases; nucleotides outside the gene matches: 8. CDR3 length equals 15 residues. CDR3 in DNA: TGTGCCAGCAGTTTCATATCGGGAGGGGTGAATGAGCAGTTCTTC. Its protein product is CASSFISGGVNEQFF.

J is TRBJ2-5 and V is TRBV28; 8 nucleotides line up with TRBD1. CDR3 size: 16 residues. The germline CDR1 and CDR2 sequences are MDHEN and SYDVKM. With 7 bases clipped from V and 0 bases from J, the junction kept 10 bases outside the gene matches. CDR3 loop: CASTSGTGRYQETQYF. In DNA, the CDR3 is TGTGCCAGCACCTCAGGGACAGGAAGGTACCAAGAGACCCAGTACTTC. The variable domain in full, with the rest retrieved from reference TRBV28 and TRBJ2-5, is DVKVTQSSRYLVKRTGEKVFLECVQDMDHENMFWYRQDPGLGLRLIYFSYDVKMKEKGDIPEGYSVSREKKERFSLILESASTNQTSMYLCASTSGTGRYQETQYFGPGTRLLVL.

J is TRBJ2-3 and V is TRBV18; D is ambiguous. CDR1 and CDR2 (germline): KGHSH, LQKENI. The V end was cut by 5 bases, the J end by 2 bases, with 17 bases between. This CDR3 comprises 16 residues. The CDR3: CASSFHGQVLTDTQYF. CDR3 nucleotides: TGTGCCAGCTCATTTCACGGTCAGGTACTCACAGATACGCAGTATTTT.

The rearrangement links TRBV30 to TRBJ1-1; D ambiguous. The germline CDR1 and CDR2 sequences are GTSNPN and SVGIG (reference sequence). CDR3 length equals 13 residues. V gave up 8 bases and J gave up 8 bases, with 21 bases separating them. As DNA, the CDR3 is TGTGCCCAACGGCTGGGGAGTGCCCGCGAAGCTTTCTTT. Protein: CAQRLGSAREAFF.

The V gene is TRBV7-2, the J gene TRBJ1-4, with D perhaps TRBD1 (6 bases). This CDR3 is 15 amino acids long. Germline V lookup: CDR1 SGHTA, CDR2 FQGNSA. V dropped 1 base and J dropped 8 bases, with 14 bases sitting between them. CDR3 bases: TGTGCCAGCAGCTTAGGAGCCAGGGGTGGGGAAAAACTGTTTTTT. Protein product: CASSLGARGGEKLFF.

This clone was seen just once. This chain joins TRBV27 and TRBJ2-2, with 9 bases aligning to TRBD1. The V and J ends lost 8 bases and 7 bases, in that order; junction bases with no gene match: 8. The length of the CDR3 is 14 residues. The V gene's germline CDR1 is MNHEY and CDR2 SMNVEV (reference sequence). Here the CDR3 reads CASQNRGQVGELFF. CDR3 nucleotides: TGTGCCAGCCAAAACAGGGGGCAGGTCGGGGAGCTGTTTTTT.

The chain employs TRBV11-2 and TRBJ2-5, with 10 nucleotides matching TRBD1. CDR1 is SGHAT, CDR2 FQNNGV, per germline. The trim removed 4 bases at V and 6 bases at J, leaving 5 bases unmatched. The CDR3 contains 14 residues. CDR3 region: CASSSRTGGQTQYF. CDR3 DNA: TGTGCCAGCAGCTCGCGGACAGGGGGGCAGACCCAGTACTTC.

This clone was counted a single time. The chain couples TRBV5-8 to TRBJ1-3, with no clear D. Trimming shortened V by 2 bases and J by 5 bases, and 11 bases separated the two germline ends. Germline CDR1 reads SGHTS; CDR2 reads YDEGEE. The CDR3 totals 14 residues. The CDR3 reads CASSFNSDRNTIYF. The CDR3 DNA is TGTGCCAGCAGCTTTAACAGTGACAGAAACACCATATATTTT. The whole variable domain, remainder taken from reference TRBV5-8 and TRBJ1-3, is EAGVTQSPTHLIKTRGQQATLRCSPISGHTSVYWYQQALGLGLQFLLWYDEGEERNRGNFPPRFSGRQFPNYSSELNVNALELEDSALYLCASSFNSDRNTIYFGEGSWLTVV.

For this clone: The same CDR3 can be traced to other DNA sequences in this sample. The chain carries TRBV6-6 and TRBJ1-1; D gene ambiguous. The V gene lost 4 bases and the J gene lost 4 bases, with 7 bases spanning the gap. Germline assignment: CDR1 MNHNY and CDR2 SVGAGI (reference sequence). The CDR3 consists of 12 residues. CDR3 protein: CASSSRGTEAFF. The CDR3 DNA is TGTGCCAGCAGTTCACGGGGCACTGAAGCTTTCTTT.